These 16 T cell receptor beta chains share one sample of origin, sequenced in a study of shared clonotypes between healthy human individuals (TCRdb year 2020). Receptors were amplified or captured by the immunoSEQ multiplex PCR assay. TCRdb holds this immuneACCESS table with in-frame rearrangements only. Some clones are missing; in checked studies, unresolved V genes explain under half, and the rest has no known cause. The sample table holds hundreds of thousands of clones, of which about 96% were seen once. Jointly, the top ten make up 0.11% of the sample. CD8 naive samples consisted of CD45RO-negative cells that were positively selected for CCR7, yielding a CD45RA+CCR7+ population without TemRA cells. The source material was naive CD8+ T cells sorted from blood. Sample cell subset or site, as interpreted from the label and publication: CD45RA+CCR7+. The source is a woman aged 25 to 45 in good health.

This chain connects TRBV4-2 to TRBJ2-7, with D unresolved. Germline-derived CDR1 and CDR2 are LGHNA and YNFKEQ. The length of the CDR3 is 14 residues. V lost 8 bases and J 5 bases, leaving 19 bases between the germline ends. CDR3 sequence (DNA): TGTGCCAGCGCCACAGCAACGAGCCAAGACGAGCAGTACTTC. Protein: CASATATSQDEQYF.

The chain employs TRBV4-1 and TRBJ2-1; TRBD2 matches 7 bases. This CDR3 contains 18 residues. The J segment lost 7 bases and the V segment lost 4 bases, leaving 19 bases of the junction unmatched. Germline V gene sequence: CDR1 MGHRA, CDR2 YSYEKL. This CDR3 is CASSPRVPWGEGLNEQFF. DNA of the CDR3: TGCGCCAGCAGCCCAAGAGTCCCGTGGGGGGAGGGCCTTAATGAGCAGTTCTTC.

This chain joins TRBV28 and TRBJ2-7, with a tentative D call TRBD1 (5 bases). The CDR3 length is 16 residues. Germline-derived CDR1 and CDR2 are MDHEN and SYDVKM. Trimming shortened V by 6 bases and J by 0 bases, and 18 bases separated the two germline ends. The CDR3 reads CASSDAKQVNSYEQYF. The CDR3 DNA is TGTGCCAGCAGCGATGCGAAACAGGTGAACTCCTACGAGCAGTACTTC.

The chain employs TRBV4-1 and TRBJ2-7, with 14 bases lining up with TRBD2. The CDR3 sequence is 15 residues long. The ends lost 3 bases at V and 7 bases at J; junction bases unmatched: 5. Per the germline V gene, CDR1 is MGHRA and CDR2 is YSYEKL. The CDR3 sequence: CASSHPGLAGEEQYF. The CDR3 coding sequence is TGCGCCAGCAGCCACCCGGGACTAGCGGGAGAGGAGCAGTACTTC.

The chain combines TRBV27 with TRBJ1-5, with no clear D. This CDR3 contains 13 residues. The V gene's germline CDR1 is MNHEY and CDR2 SMNVEV (reference sequence). V was cut by 4 bases and J by 5 bases, with 9 bases left in between. DNA for the CDR3: TGTGCCAGCAGTTCGGTCGGTGATCAGCCCCAGCATTTT. It yields the protein CASSSVGDQPQHF.

J is TRBJ2-3 and V is TRBV15; 10 bases are shared with TRBD2. This CDR3 region has 15 residues. The J segment lost 4 bases and the V segment lost 2 bases, leaving 3 bases of the junction unmatched. Germline V gene sequence: CDR1 LNHNV, CDR2 YYDKDF (reference sequence). In DNA, the CDR3 is TGTGCCACCAGCAGAACGGGACTAGCGCCAGATACGCAGTATTTT. Its protein product is CATSRTGLAPDTQYF.

The chain uses TRBV14 and TRBJ2-1; 11 bases agree with TRBD2. With 1 base clipped from V and 8 bases from J, the junction kept 13 bases outside the gene matches. Germline CDR1 is SGHDN and CDR2 is FVKESK. The CDR3 totals 18 residues. As DNA, the CDR3 is TGTGCCAGCAGCCAAGTCTTTCCCGGGCTAGCGGGAGGATATGAGCAGTTCTTC. Its translation: CASSQVFPGLAGGYEQFF.

The rearrangement uses TRBV27 and TRBJ2-7; D possibly corresponds to TRBD1 (6 bases). Germline lookup yields CDR1 MNHEY and CDR2 SMNVEV (reference sequence). This CDR3 is built from 12 residues. V lost 11 bases and J 1 base, leaving 12 bases between the germline ends. In DNA form, the CDR3 reads TGTGCCGCCGGGACATTGTCCTACGAGCAGTACTTC. It encodes CAAGTLSYEQYF.

The chain has TRBV7-9 and TRBJ2-7; the match to TRBD1 covers 9 bases. Germline V gene lookup returns CDR1 SEHNR and CDR2 FQNEAQ (reference sequence). The V and J ends lost 5 bases and 3 bases, in that order; junction bases with no gene match: 5. This CDR3 region has 14 residues. CDR3 sequence reads: CASSPRTGDYEQYF. For the CDR3, the DNA is TGTGCCAGCAGCCCCCGGACAGGGGACTACGAGCAGTACTTC.

The chain joins TRBV2 to TRBJ2-1, with 10 bases aligning to TRBD2. Unmatched junction bases numbered 7, after V lost 4 bases and J lost 4 bases. This CDR3 has 16 residues. Per the germline V gene, CDR1 is SNHLY and CDR2 is FYNNEI. This CDR3 reads CASSGFLAGGYNEQFF. CDR3 coding DNA: TGTGCCAGCAGTGGTTTTTTAGCGGGAGGATACAATGAGCAGTTCTTC.

The chain recombines TRBV5-1 with TRBJ2-3; TRBD1 matches 7 bases. This CDR3 contains 17 residues. Germline-derived CDR1 and CDR2 are SGHRS and YFSETQ. V trimming: 0 bases; J trimming: 5 bases; junction bases outside the gene matches: 12. This CDR3 reads CASSLADNRGGVDTQYF. CDR3 coding DNA: TGCGCCAGCAGCTTGGCGGATAACAGGGGTGGAGTAGATACGCAGTATTTT.

The chain joins TRBV15 to TRBJ1-2; D is unclear. The CDR3 has 15 amino acids. CDR1 LNHNV and CDR2 YYDKDF come from the germline V gene (reference sequence). V was shortened by 3 bases and J by 4 bases, with 15 bases between the two germline ends. CDR3 in DNA: TGTGCCACCAGCAGTCAAGGGCCCCTTGTCTATGGCTACACCTTC. Its translation: CATSSQGPLVYGYTF.

This clone has just one count. The J gene is TRBJ1-1, the V gene TRBV28; perhaps TRBD1 as D (6 bases). Germline assignment: CDR1 MDHEN and CDR2 SYDVKM. V was pared by 1 base and J by 6 bases, with 9 bases between. The CDR3 consists of 13 residues. CDR3 sequence: CASSLLEGAEAFF. The CDR3 coding sequence is TGTGCCAGCAGTTTATTGGAGGGGGCTGAAGCTTTCTTT. Full variable domain (rest looked up from reference TRBV28 and TRBJ1-1): DVKVTQSSRYLVKRTGEKVFLECVQDMDHENMFWYRQDPGLGLRLIYFSYDVKMKEKGDIPEGYSVSREKKERFSLILESASTNQTSMYLCASSLLEGAEAFFGQGTRLTVV.

The V call is TRBV2, the J call TRBJ2-7, with 11 nucleotides matching TRBD2. The germline CDR1 and CDR2 sequences are SNHLY and FYNNEI. J lost 6 bases, V lost 7 bases, and 5 bases had no gene match. CDR3 length: 13 residues. CDR3 amino acids: CASTLAGAGEQYF. The CDR3 nucleotides are TGTGCCAGCACACTAGCGGGAGCGGGCGAGCAGTACTTC.

This rearrangement joins TRBV4-1 to TRBJ2-1; D gene uncertain. Germline V lookup: CDR1 MGHRA, CDR2 YSYEKL. V dropped 1 base and J dropped 1 base, with 14 bases sitting between them. The CDR3 is 17 residues long. This chain's CDR3 is CASSQVAGRTSYNEQFF. The CDR3 bases are TGCGCCAGCAGCCAAGTCGCTGGGCGTACGTCCTACAATGAGCAGTTCTTC.

This chain links TRBV4-2 with TRBJ2-1, with 13 bases aligning to TRBD2. V lost 3 bases to trimming and J lost 5 bases; unmatched junction nucleotides: 4. CDR3 length equals 16 residues. Germline assignment: CDR1 LGHNA and CDR2 YNFKEQ. This CDR3 is CASSHGLAGVNNEQFF. DNA for the CDR3: TGTGCCAGCAGCCATGGACTAGCGGGAGTTAACAATGAGCAGTTCTTC.